The next 2 T cell receptor beta chains were all read from a single sample in a study of regulatory T cells in long-lasting Graves disease (dated by TCRdb to about 2021). Libraries were built with multiplex PCR. These reads were obtained on an Illumina HiSeq 4000. CDR3 regions were amplified by Arm-PCR with iRepertoire HTBI primers to construct TCR beta libraries. Clones were called with MiXCR by TCRdb after fastp trimmed the public reads at Q25, and only in-frame beta chains were retained. Each CDR3 protein gets just one entry, which takes the most common genes and DNA from the rows behind it. Here the sample has around 360,000 distinct CDR3 sequences; around 15% occur a single time. The ten largest clones add up to 20% of the sample. The time point label on this specimen signifies: newly diagnosed GD, antithyroid drugs for less than 3 months. RNA was extracted from PBMCs in TRIzol for both TCR sequencing and RNA sequencing.

In addition, the sample was reused for a study of T cells in Graves' hyperthyroidism and ophthalmopathy.

This material consisted of peripheral blood mononuclear cells (PBMCs), taken at new diagnosis, from a patient treated with antithyroid drugs. The source is a woman younger than 35 with Graves disease. Donor details come from another sample of the same person, matched by shared clones.

This chain connects TRBV9 to TRBJ2-3; D call uncertain. V lost 1 base and J 6 bases, leaving 6 bases between the germline ends. CDR3 length equals 12 residues. Germline V gives CDR1 SGDLS, CDR2 YYNGEE. The CDR3 spells CASSVLPDTQYF. The DNA for the CDR3 is TGTGCCAGCAGCGTACTACCCGATACGCAGTATTTT.

This clonotype has a count of ten or more. The chain is built from TRBV5-1 and TRBJ1-3; D remains ambiguous. This CDR3 has 17 residues. Germline CDR1 and CDR2: SGHRS and YFSETQ. The V end was cut by 2 bases, the J end by 2 bases, with 17 bases between. CDR3 sequence: CASSFSDAPYPGNTIYF. The CDR3 nucleotides read TGCGCCAGCAGCTTTTCGGACGCCCCGTACCCTGGAAACACCATATATTTT.